Listed here is a single T cell receptor beta chain. The data were taken from a study of blood T cell repertoires in COVID-19. Study at large: The samples span acute and convalescent COVID-19 from the United States, Italy and Spain. Nucleic acid was either cDNA or gDNA, and it came from T cells, B-cell-depleted T cells, or PBMCs.

Trimming took 2 bases from V and 2 from J, leaving 12 bases between them. CDR1 and CDR2 from the germline V gene are LGHDT and YNNKEL (reference sequence). The CDR3 length is 15 residues. In the original analysis: Reference gene primer amplification yielded estimated nucleated cell counts. Generated by immunoSEQ multiplex PCR, the TCRdb table keeps only in-frame clones and is missing some. The V and J calls and clone size are taken from that table; D and trimming were inferred from the DNA. Here the sample spans roughly 500,000 clones, 89% being singletons. Those enrolled in Seattle joined during active infection and were followed longitudinally afterward.

The chain is built from TRBV3-1 (or the pseudogene TRBV3-2) and TRBJ1-1, with D tentatively TRBD1 (5 bases). The sample comprised peripheral blood. The receptor comes from a man aged 18-30 years with COVID-19, enrolled during active disease. CDR3 sequence: CASSQFRDYNTEAFF. The CDR3, as DNA: TGTGCCAGCAGCCAATTTCGGGACTACAACACTGAAGCTTTCTTT.